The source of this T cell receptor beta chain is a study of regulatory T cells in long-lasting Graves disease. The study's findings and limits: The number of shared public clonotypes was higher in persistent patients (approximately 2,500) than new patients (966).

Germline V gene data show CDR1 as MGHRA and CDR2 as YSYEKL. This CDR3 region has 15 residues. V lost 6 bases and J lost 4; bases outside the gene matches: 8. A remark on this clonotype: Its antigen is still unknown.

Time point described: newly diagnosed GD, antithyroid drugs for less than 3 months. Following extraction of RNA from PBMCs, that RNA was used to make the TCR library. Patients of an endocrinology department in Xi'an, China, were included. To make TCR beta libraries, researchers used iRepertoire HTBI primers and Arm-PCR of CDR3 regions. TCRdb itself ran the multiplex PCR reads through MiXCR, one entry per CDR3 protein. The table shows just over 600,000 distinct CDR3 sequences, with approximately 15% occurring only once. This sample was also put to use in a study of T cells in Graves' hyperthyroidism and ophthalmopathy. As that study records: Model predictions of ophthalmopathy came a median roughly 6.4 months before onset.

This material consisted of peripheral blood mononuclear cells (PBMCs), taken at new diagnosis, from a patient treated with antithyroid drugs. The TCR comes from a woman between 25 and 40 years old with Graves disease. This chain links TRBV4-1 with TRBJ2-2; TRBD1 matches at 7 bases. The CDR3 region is CASSQTGKGTGELFF. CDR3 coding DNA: TGCGCCAGCAGTCAGACAGGGAAGGGCACCGGGGAGCTGTTTTTT.